Shown below are 11 T cell receptor beta chains from a single sample sequenced in a study of blood T cell repertoires in COVID-19. Sequenced by immunoSEQ multiplex PCR; TCRdb stores in-frame clones only, minus some. Seen here are tens of thousands of clones, approximately 80% observed once, and the top ten hold over 15%. The sequencing input was peripheral blood. Receptors originate from a woman of 80 years or more with acute or convalescent COVID-19.

V and J are TRBV6-1 and TRBJ2-1; the match to TRBD2 covers 9 bases. V lost 4 bases to trimming and J lost 4 bases; unmatched junction nucleotides: 8. Germline V gene lookup returns CDR1 MNHNS and CDR2 SASEGT. This CDR3 is built from 16 residues. The CDR3 DNA sequence: TGTGCCAGCAGTGGAACTAGCGGGTGGCGGTACAATGAGCAGTTCTTC. The encoded protein is CASSGTSGWRYNEQFF.

This clone appeared a single time. The J gene is TRBJ1-5, the V gene TRBV6-5; TRBD1 aligns across 9 bases. CDR3 size: 15 residues. Looked up from germline, CDR1 is MNHEY and CDR2 is SVGAGI. J lost 3 bases, V lost 6 bases, and 6 bases had no gene match. The CDR3 loop is CASSRTGAINQPQHF. The CDR3 DNA sequence: TGTGCCAGCAGCCGGACAGGGGCAATCAATCAGCCCCAGCATTTT.

A remark on this clone: Other nucleotide sequences from this sample produce the same CDR3. The CDR3 DNA is TGCGCCAGCAGCTTGGAGCAGGGGATGAACACTGAAGCTTTCTTT. Protein sequence: CASSLEQGMNTEAFF. The rearrangement uses TRBV5-1 and TRBJ1-1, with D tentatively TRBD1 (6 bases). Germline V CDR1 and CDR2: SGHRS, YFSETQ. The CDR3 loop spans 15 amino acids. V lost 0 bases, J lost 0 bases, and 9 bases lay in between. Looking up the rest from reference TRBV5-1 and TRBJ1-1 gives the full variable domain: KAGVTQTPRYLIKTRGQQVTLSCSPISGHRSVSWYQQTPGQGLQFLFEYFSETQRNKGNFPGRFSGRQFSNSRSEMNVSTLELGDSALYLCASSLEQGMNTEAFFGQGTRLTVV.

The V gene is TRBV12-1, the J gene TRBJ1-2. TRBV12-1 is labeled a pseudogene. CDR3 size: 16 residues. CDR3 loop: CASSALWRDCNYGYTF. As DNA, the CDR3 is TGTGCCAGCAGCGCTTTGTGGCGGGACTGTAACTATGGCTACACCTTC.

The chain recombines TRBV5-1 with TRBJ2-5; D is possibly TRBD1 (5 bases). The length of the CDR3 is 17 residues. V was clipped by 4 bases and J by 9 bases, with 28 bases between them. The V gene's germline CDR1 is SGHRS and CDR2 YFSETQ. CDR3 bases: TGCGCCAGCAGCCCCACCTGGACACCTAGACCCTATAGGGCCCAGTACTTC. Amino acids: CASSPTWTPRPYRAQYF.

This chain joins TRBV27 and TRBJ2-7; 11 bases line up with TRBD2. V lost 6 bases and J lost 2; bases outside the gene matches: 3. Per the germline V gene, CDR1 is MNHEY and CDR2 is SMNVEV (reference sequence). The CDR3 loop spans 14 amino acids. The CDR3 is CASRLAGVPYEQYF. The DNA for the CDR3 is TGTGCCAGCAGACTAGCGGGAGTTCCCTACGAGCAGTACTTC.

This chain connects TRBV10-1 to TRBJ2-3, with D tentatively TRBD2 (6 bases). The CDR3 is 14 amino acids. The germline V gene encodes CDR1 WNHNN and CDR2 SYGVQD (reference sequence). V shed 2 bases and J shed 2 bases, with 8 bases lying between them. The CDR3 DNA reads TGCGCCAGCAGTGAGCCGGGACTCACAGATACGCAGTATTTT. Amino acid sequence: CASSEPGLTDTQYF.

This chain links TRBV7-8 with TRBJ2-1, with 9 positions matching TRBD2. Per the germline V gene, CDR1 is SGHVS and CDR2 is FQNEAQ. With 5 bases clipped from V and 4 bases from J, the junction kept 12 bases outside the gene matches. The CDR3 totals 17 residues. The CDR3 here is CASSNRFGTSSYNEQFF. The DNA for the CDR3 is TGTGCCAGCAGCAATCGATTCGGGACTAGCAGTTACAATGAGCAGTTCTTC.

This clone has more than one count but fewer than ten. The V and J genes are TRBV19 and TRBJ1-2; weak D call: TRBD1 (5 bases). The CDR3 length is 13 residues. Germline V gene data show CDR1 as LNHDA and CDR2 as SQIVND (reference sequence). V shed 9 bases and J shed 7 bases, with 18 bases lying between them. For the CDR3, the DNA is TGTGCCAGCAAGCAGGGCCTTTTCGGTGGCTACACCTTC. This encodes CASKQGLFGGYTF.

This clone was counted between two and nine times. V is TRBV27 and J is TRBJ1-1; tentatively, D is TRBD1 (5 bases). The germline V and J ends were trimmed by 0 bases and 3 bases, with 20 bases remaining between them. The CDR3 is 18 residues long. CDR1 and CDR2 (germline): MNHEY, SMNVEV (reference sequence). The CDR3 here is CASSLSAAMGRRYTEAFF. CDR3 coding DNA: TGTGCCAGCAGTTTATCGGCGGCGATGGGGCGCAGGTACACTGAAGCTTTCTTT.

The V call is TRBV18, the J call TRBJ2-1, with D unclear. Germline CDR1 is KGHSH and CDR2 is LQKENI. Trimming removed 2 bases from V and 8 bases from J, with 7 bases in between. The CDR3 has 12 amino acids. In nucleotides, the CDR3 is TGTGCCAGCTCACCAGCCGAGCATGAGCAGTTCTTC. Translated: CASSPAEHEQFF.